This T cell receptor (beta chain) comes out of a study of chemoradiotherapy in HPV16-positive cancers. Study findings and constraints: During treatment, candidate HPV-specific clones and E7-related motifs expanded in tumor.

The repertoire was sequenced with immunoSEQ multiplex PCR; TCRdb's copy has only in-frame clones and lacks some. This table has 13,000 or so clones, roughly 63% appearing once. With respect to this clone: Its antigen is not known.

The CDR3 is made up of 15 amino acids. The ends were cut back, 5 bases at V and 0 bases at J, with 8 bases in the middle. Germline V gene data show CDR1 as SEHNR and CDR2 as FQNEAQ (reference sequence). This rearrangement joins TRBV7-9 to TRBJ1-6; D ambiguous. The specimen was collected from a patient who underwent chemoradiotherapy. The sequence derives from a human donor with HPV-associated anogenital cancer. CDR3 sequence: CASSRSASYNSPLHF. Written as DNA, the CDR3 is TGTGCCAGCAGCCGGAGTGCCTCCTATAATTCACCCCTCCACTTT.